The present TCR beta chain was sequenced within a study of T cell repertoires in cytomegalovirus infection (dated by TCRdb to between 2019 and 2020). General notes on the study: Donor HLA type was relevant to the analysis, as public TCR beta signatures indicated carriage of CMV infection together with the matching HLA type.

V and J lose 1 base and 6 bases, and a span of 12 bases separates them. The cysteine opens and the phenylalanine closes a CDR3 of 14 amino acids. CDR3 DNA is the only sequence kept; it has 42 bases, read in frame from the first base. According to the germline V gene, CDR1 reads MGHRA and CDR2 reads YSYEKL. With regard to this clonotype: Its antigen is unknown. No base quality values were provided; no much bigger clone lies one nucleotide off.

What the work shows at the level of the full study, not this receptor alone: In the ex vivo response, HLA-C-restricted CMV-specific TCR beta clonotypes were dominant, and in two of eight donors the single most frequent clonotype came from this HLA-C-restricted group. Carriers of CMV infection plus the relevant HLA type were discriminated by the cumulative frequency of public TCR beta family members in the study cohort and in an independent roughly 400-donor cohort.

Sequencing was carried out with an Illumina HiSeq 1500. TCRdb trimmed the raw reads at Q25, called clones with MiXCR and kept productive beta chains. Rows merge per CDR3 protein into single entries with the most common DNA and genes. In all, the sample holds about 320,000 distinct CDR3 sequences, and 9% to 9.5% of those were seen once. The top ten clones comprise roughly 4% of the sample. Sequenced input: PBMCs. The sequence joins TRBV4-1 to TRBJ1-2, with a weak D call of TRBD1 (5 bases match). This clonotype originated in a human donor in good health (CMV status not recorded). Some clones in this sample may be carry-over from other donors' samples. CDR3 protein: CASSQVGAGNGYTF. The DNA sequence is as follows: TGCGCCAGCAGCCAAGTTGGGGCAGGGAATGGCTACACCTTC.